This passage covers 11 T cell receptor beta chains from one sample sequenced in a study of identical twins listed by TCRdb under 2016. The method was 5' RACE. TCRdb shows the sequencer as Illumina HiSeq 2000. TCRdb's own reprocessing of the public reads used fastp at Q25 and MiXCR and kept productive beta chains. Records with the same CDR3 protein are collapsed into one entry carrying the most frequent genes and DNA. Across this sample there are hundreds of thousands of distinct CDR3 sequences, with over 9% seen only once. 7.2% of the sample goes to the ten largest clones. The data were also submitted as part of a second study, on yellow fever vaccine responses in identical twins.

Material: CD8+ T cells sorted from blood. The receptors here all came from a woman between 18 and 29 years old in good health.

This clonotype was counted between two and nine times. V and J are TRBV6-6 and TRBJ2-3, with 8 bases lining up with TRBD2. The CDR3 totals 13 residues. Per the germline V gene, CDR1 is MNHNY and CDR2 is SVGAGI (reference sequence). CDR3 sequence (DNA): TGTGTCTTAACCGGGAGGGCAAAAGATACGCAGTATTTT. It specifies CVLTGRAKDTQYF.

This clonotype came up many times. The genes are TRBV2 and TRBJ2-5, with 10 bases identical to TRBD1. The V segment lost 8 bases and the J segment 5 bases; nucleotides outside the gene matches: 11. CDR1 is SNHLY and CDR2 is FYNNEI in the germline V gene. This CDR3 spans 15 amino acids. As DNA, the CDR3 is TGTGCCAGCTCTGGGACAGGGGACCCTCGGGAGACCCAGTACTTC. This gives the protein CASSGTGDPRETQYF.

In its sample, this clonotype was seen a few times. The V call is TRBV12-3 or TRBV12-4, the J call TRBJ1-5; D unresolved. Trimming took 3 bases from V and 3 from J, leaving 12 bases between them. This CDR3 comprises 15 residues. CDR3 residues: CASSFAAGFNQPQHF. In DNA, the CDR3 is TGTGCCAGCAGTTTCGCGGCAGGATTCAATCAGCCCCAGCATTTT.

This clonotype has a count of ten or more. CDR3 sequence: CASGGQGSSYNEQFF. In DNA form, the CDR3 reads TGCGCCAGCGGGGGACAGGGGAGCTCCTACAATGAGCAGTTCTTC. The V gene is TRBV5-1, the J gene TRBJ2-1, with 10 nucleotides matching TRBD1. The V and J ends lost 7 bases and 0 bases, in that order; junction bases with no gene match: 4. The CDR3 spans 15 residues. CDR1 and CDR2 (germline): SGHRS, YFSETQ.

This chain joins TRBV11-2 and TRBJ1-1, with TRBD1 as a possible D gene (5 bases). Germline CDR1 reads SGHAT; CDR2 reads FQNNGV. CDR3 length: 15 residues. V was shortened by 1 base and J by 0 bases, with 9 bases between the two germline ends. The DNA for the CDR3 is TGTGCCAGCAGCTTAGTAGACAGAATGAACACTGAAGCTTTCTTT. Translating gives CASSLVDRMNTEAFF.

This clonotype was seen a handful of times. This chain links TRBV19 with TRBJ2-2; maybe TRBD2 (5 bases). Germline CDR1 reads LNHDA; CDR2 reads SQIVND (reference sequence). V was clipped by 7 bases and J by 5 bases, with 11 bases between them. The CDR3 is 13 residues long. Here the CDR3 DNA reads TGTGCCAGTACCCCTTCGGGGACCGGGGAGCTGTTTTTT. Residues: CASTPSGTGELFF.

The chain recombines TRBV12-3 or TRBV12-4 with TRBJ2-1; 8 nucleotides agree with TRBD1. This CDR3 region has 15 residues. After removal of 4 bases from V and 5 bases from J, the junction contained 7 bases not matched to a gene. DNA for the CDR3: TGTGCCAGCAGTTCGGACAGGGTGGCGAACAATGAGCAGTTCTTC. This codes for CASSSDRVANNEQFF.

This clonotype was found many times. The chain carries TRBV7-9 and TRBJ2-7; the match to TRBD1 covers 7 bases. After removal of 1 base from V and 3 bases from J, the junction contained 12 bases not matched to a gene. This CDR3 comprises 17 residues. Germline CDR1 and CDR2: SEHNR and FQNEAQ (reference sequence). CDR3 nucleotides: TGTGCCAGCAGCTTAGGACTTCCGGGACAGAACAACTACGAGCAGTACTTC. As protein: CASSLGLPGQNNYEQYF. Drawing the rest from reference TRBV7-9 and TRBJ2-7, the complete variable domain is DTGVSQNPRHKITKRGQNVTFRCDPISEHNRLYWYRQTLGQGPEFLTYFQNEAQLEKSRLLSDRFSAERPKGSFSTLEIQRTEQGDSAMYLCASSLGLPGQNNYEQYFGPGTRLTVT.

This clonotype turned up a few times. This chain joins TRBV14 and TRBJ2-3; no reliable D call. The CDR3 has 12 residues. Germline loops: CDR1 SGHDN, CDR2 FVKESK. The V gene lost 6 bases and the J gene lost 5 bases, with 9 bases spanning the gap. The CDR3 spells CASSENVDTQYF. Written as DNA, the CDR3 is TGTGCCAGCAGTGAGAACGTAGATACGCAGTATTTT.

DNA for the CDR3: TGCAGCGCGTTCGTGGACTATGGCTACACCTTC. Its translation: CSAFVDYGYTF. The chain employs TRBV20-1 and TRBJ1-2; D ambiguous. Per the germline V gene, CDR1 is DFQATT and CDR2 is SNEGSKA (reference sequence). CDR3 length: 11 amino acids.

This clonotype was recorded many times. J is TRBJ1-4 and V is TRBV7-9; no firm D call. Germline CDR1 SEHNR, CDR2 FQNEAQ (reference sequence). V was trimmed by 4 bases and J by 8 bases, leaving 17 bases between them. CDR3 length: 15 residues. The CDR3 loop is CASSSREKSREKLFF. CDR3 sequence (DNA): TGTGCCAGCAGCTCTCGTGAGAAAAGCAGAGAAAAACTGTTTTTT.